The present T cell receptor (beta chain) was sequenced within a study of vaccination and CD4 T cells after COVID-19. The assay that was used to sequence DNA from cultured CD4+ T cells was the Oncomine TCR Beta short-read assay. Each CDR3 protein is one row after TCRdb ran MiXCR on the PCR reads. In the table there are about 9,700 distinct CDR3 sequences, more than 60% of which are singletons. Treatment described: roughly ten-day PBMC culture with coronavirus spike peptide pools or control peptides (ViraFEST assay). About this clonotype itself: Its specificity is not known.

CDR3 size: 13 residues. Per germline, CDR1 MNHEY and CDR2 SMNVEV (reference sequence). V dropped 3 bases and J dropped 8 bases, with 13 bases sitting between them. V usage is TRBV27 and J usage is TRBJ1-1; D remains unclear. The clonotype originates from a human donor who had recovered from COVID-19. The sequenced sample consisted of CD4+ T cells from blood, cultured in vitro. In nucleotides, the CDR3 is TGTGCCAGCAGTTTGACTCCCAACAGAGAAGCTTTCTTT. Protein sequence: CASSLTPNREAFF.